This T cell receptor beta chain was observed in a study of cytomegalovirus exposure and HLA in healthy donors. Findings and limits, study-wide: In a later analysis, most CMV-associated TCR beta chains appeared HLA-restricted. While the bulk of TCR sequences proved rare, some public TCRs turned up in many donors.

PCR amplification relied on 60 Vbeta primers (plus 13 Jbeta primers). Using immunoSEQ multiplex PCR, the repertoire was profiled, and TCRdb retains in-frame clones only, with some absent. The sample carries about 160,000 clones, roughly 84% recorded once. Of note for this clone: Antigen: not known.

Trimming took 0 bases from V and 8 from J, leaving 8 bases between them. CDR3 size: 12 residues. CDR1 and CDR2 from the germline V gene are SGHRS and YFSETQ. The source is a man aged 45-65 years in good health and CMV-seropositive. The chain is built from TRBV5-1 and TRBJ1-2, with unresolved D. The sample was PBMCs. In DNA, the CDR3 is TGCGCCAGCAGCTTGGACCGGTTCGGCTACACCTTC. Residues: CASSLDRFGYTF.